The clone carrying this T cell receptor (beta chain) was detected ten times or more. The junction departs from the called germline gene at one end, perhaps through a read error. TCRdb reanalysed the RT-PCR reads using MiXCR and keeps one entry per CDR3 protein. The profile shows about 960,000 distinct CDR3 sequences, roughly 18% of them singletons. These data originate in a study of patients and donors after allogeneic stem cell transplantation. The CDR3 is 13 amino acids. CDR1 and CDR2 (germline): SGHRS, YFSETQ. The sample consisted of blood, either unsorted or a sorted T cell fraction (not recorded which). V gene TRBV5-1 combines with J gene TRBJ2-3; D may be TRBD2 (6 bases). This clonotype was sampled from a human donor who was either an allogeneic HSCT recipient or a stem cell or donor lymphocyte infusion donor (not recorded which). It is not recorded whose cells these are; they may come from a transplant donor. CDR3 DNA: TGTGCCAGCAGCTCGGGGGGCACAGATACGCAGTATTTT. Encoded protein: CASSSGGTDTQYF.